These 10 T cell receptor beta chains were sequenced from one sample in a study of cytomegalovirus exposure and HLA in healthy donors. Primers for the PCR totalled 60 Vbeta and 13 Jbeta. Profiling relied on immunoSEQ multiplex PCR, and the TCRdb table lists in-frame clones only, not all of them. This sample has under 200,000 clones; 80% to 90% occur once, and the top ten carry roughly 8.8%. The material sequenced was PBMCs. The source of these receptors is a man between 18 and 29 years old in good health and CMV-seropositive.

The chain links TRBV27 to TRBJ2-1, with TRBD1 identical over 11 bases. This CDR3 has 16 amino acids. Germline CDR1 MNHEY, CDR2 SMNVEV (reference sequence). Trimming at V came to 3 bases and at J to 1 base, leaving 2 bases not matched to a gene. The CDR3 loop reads CASSLGTGGSYNEQFF. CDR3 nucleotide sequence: TGTGCCAGCAGTTTGGGGACAGGGGGATCCTACAATGAGCAGTTCTTC.

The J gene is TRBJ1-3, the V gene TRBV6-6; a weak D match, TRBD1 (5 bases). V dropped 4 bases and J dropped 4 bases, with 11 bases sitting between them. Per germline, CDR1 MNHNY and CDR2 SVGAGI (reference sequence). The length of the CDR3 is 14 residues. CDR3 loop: CASSFGGTGNTIYF. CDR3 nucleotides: TGTGCCAGCAGTTTCGGGGGTACGGGAAACACCATATATTTT.

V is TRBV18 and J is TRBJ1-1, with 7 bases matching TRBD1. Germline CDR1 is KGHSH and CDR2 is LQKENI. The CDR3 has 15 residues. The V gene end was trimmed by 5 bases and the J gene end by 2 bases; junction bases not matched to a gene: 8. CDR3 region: CASSVRQGSNTEAFF. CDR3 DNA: TGTGCCAGCTCAGTCCGACAGGGCTCCAACACTGAAGCTTTCTTT.

CDR3 bases: TGTGCCAGCGCCGGGGGTACCACAGATACGCAGTATTTT. This translates into CASAGGTTDTQYF. The chain carries TRBV19 and TRBJ2-3; perhaps TRBD2 as D (6 bases). Germline V gives CDR1 LNHDA, CDR2 SQIVND (reference sequence). V dropped 9 bases and J dropped 2 bases, with 12 bases sitting between them. The length of the CDR3 is 13 residues.

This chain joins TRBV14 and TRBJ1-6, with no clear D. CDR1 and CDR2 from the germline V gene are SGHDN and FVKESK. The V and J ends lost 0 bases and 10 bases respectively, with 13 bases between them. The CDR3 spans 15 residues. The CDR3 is CASSQDTGGWSPLHF. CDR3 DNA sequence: TGTGCCAGCAGCCAAGATACTGGAGGTTGGTCACCCCTCCACTTT.

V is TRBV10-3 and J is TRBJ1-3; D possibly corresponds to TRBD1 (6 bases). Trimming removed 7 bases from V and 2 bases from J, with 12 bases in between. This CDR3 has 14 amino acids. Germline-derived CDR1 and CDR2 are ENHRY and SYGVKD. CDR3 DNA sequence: TGTGCCATCACCCGGACAGAACCTGGAAACACCATATATTTT. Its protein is CAITRTEPGNTIYF.

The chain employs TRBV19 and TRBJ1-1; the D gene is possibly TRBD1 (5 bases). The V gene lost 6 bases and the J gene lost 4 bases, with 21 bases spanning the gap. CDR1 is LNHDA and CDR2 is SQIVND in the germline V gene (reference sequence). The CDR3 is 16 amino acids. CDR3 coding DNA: TGTGCCAGTAGCATGTGGGTTGGGGGGGGGATCACTGAAGCTTTCTTT. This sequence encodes CASSMWVGGGITEAFF.

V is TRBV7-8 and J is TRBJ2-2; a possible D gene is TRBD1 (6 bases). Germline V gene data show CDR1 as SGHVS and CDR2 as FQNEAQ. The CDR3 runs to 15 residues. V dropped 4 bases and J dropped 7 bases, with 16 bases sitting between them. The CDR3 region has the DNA TGTGCCAGCAGCTCTTTTGTGGGGGCTCACGGGGAGCTGTTTTTT. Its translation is CASSSFVGAHGELFF.

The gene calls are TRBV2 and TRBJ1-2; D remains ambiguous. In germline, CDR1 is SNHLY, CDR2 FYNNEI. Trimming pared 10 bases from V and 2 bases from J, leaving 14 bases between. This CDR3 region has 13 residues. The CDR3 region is CAKSDSWNYGYTF. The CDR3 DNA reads TGTGCCAAGTCGGATAGCTGGAACTATGGCTACACCTTC.

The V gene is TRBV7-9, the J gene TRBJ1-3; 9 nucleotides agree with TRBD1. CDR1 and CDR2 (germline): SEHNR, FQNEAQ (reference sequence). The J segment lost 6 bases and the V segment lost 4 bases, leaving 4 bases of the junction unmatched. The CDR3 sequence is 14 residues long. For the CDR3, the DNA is TGTGCCAGCAGCTCGACAGGGGGGGAAAACACCATATATTTT. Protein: CASSSTGGENTIYF.